These 31 T cell receptor beta chains were all obtained from the same sample, sequenced in a study of T cells after yellow fever vaccination. From the 5' RACE reads, TCRdb called clonotypes with MiXCR, one entry per CDR3 protein. The sample contains 400,000 or so distinct CDR3 sequences, approximately 18% of which appear only once. The source material was PBMCs, sampled before the yellow fever booster vaccination. The receptor source for this set is a man aged 18 to 30 who received the YFV17D yellow fever vaccine.

The gene calls are TRBV25-1 and TRBJ1-4; D uncertain. V shed 4 bases and J shed 3 bases, with 6 bases lying between them. Germline V CDR1 and CDR2: MGHDK, SYGVNS. CDR3 length equals 13 residues. The CDR3 loop is CASSGSPNEKLFF. CDR3 sequence (DNA): TGTGCCAGCAGTGGGAGTCCTAATGAAAAACTGTTTTTT. Together with reference TRBV25-1 and TRBJ1-4, the CDR3 gives the full variable domain: EADIYQTPRYLVIGTGKKITLECSQTMGHDKMYWYQQDPGMELHLIHYSYGVNSTEKGDLSSESTVSRIRTEHFPLTLESARPSHTSQYLCASSGSPNEKLFFGSGTQLSVL.

The count of this clonotype is one. This chain joins TRBV7-3 and TRBJ2-2, with D uncertain. Trimming shortened V by 1 base and J by 4 bases, and 4 bases separated the two germline ends. The CDR3 covers 13 residues. The V gene's germline CDR1 is SGHTA and CDR2 FQGTGA. The DNA for the CDR3 is TGTGCCAGCAGCTTAAAACGCACCGGGGAGCTGTTTTTT. Protein: CASSLKRTGELFF.

J is TRBJ1-1 and V is TRBV7-9; D call uncertain. CDR1 is SEHNR, CDR2 FQNEAQ, per germline (reference sequence). Trimming took 5 bases from V and 1 from J, leaving 14 bases between them. The length of the CDR3 is 15 residues. In DNA form, the CDR3 reads TGTGCCAGCAGCCCTACCTTGGGAAGGAACACTGAAGCTTTCTTT. It codes for CASSPTLGRNTEAFF.

V is TRBV12-3 or TRBV12-4 and J is TRBJ2-3; 8 positions match TRBD2. V lost 3 bases and J lost 11; bases outside the gene matches: 10. The CDR3 is made up of 14 amino acids. The CDR3 reads CASSLISGGLKQYF. Here the CDR3 DNA reads TGTGCCAGCAGTTTGATTTCGGGGGGGCTCAAGCAGTATTTT.

CDR3 sequence (DNA): TGCAGCGTTGAATTGGCTAGCGGGGGGCATTCTTCCTACGAGCAGTACTTC. Its protein product is CSVELASGGHSSYEQYF. The chain couples TRBV29-1 to TRBJ2-7, with 11 bases matching TRBD2. The CDR3 is made up of 17 amino acids. The V gene's germline CDR1 is SQVTM and CDR2 ANQGSEA. Germline trimming cut 2 bases from V and 1 base from J; bases unmatched to any gene: 10.

This clonotype was counted only a few times. The V call is TRBV5-8, the J call TRBJ1-4, with D maybe TRBD1 (6 bases). The CDR3 sequence is 19 residues long. Trimming cost V 5 bases and J 1 base, with 24 bases left between them. Germline V lookup: CDR1 SGHTS, CDR2 YDEGEE. CDR3 DNA sequence: TGTGCCAGCAGAATTGTAACGGGGGGCGCCGGTGGAACTAATGAAAAACTGTTTTTT. Its translation: CASRIVTGGAGGTNEKLFF. Looking up the rest from reference TRBV5-8 and TRBJ1-4 gives the full variable domain: EAGVTQSPTHLIKTRGQQATLRCSPISGHTSVYWYQQALGLGLQFLLWYDEGEERNRGNFPPRFSGRQFPNYSSELNVNALELEDSALYLCASRIVTGGAGGTNEKLFFGSGTQLSVL.

In its sample, this clonotype was seen a few times. The chain joins TRBV7-8 to TRBJ2-7; perhaps TRBD2 as D (6 bases). Germline V gene sequence: CDR1 SGHVS, CDR2 FQNEAQ. The CDR3 runs to 15 residues. V was trimmed by 2 bases and J by 4 bases, leaving 15 bases between them. DNA for the CDR3: TGTGCCAGCAGCTTATTTGCGGGGATGGGTTACGAGCAGTACTTC. Amino acids: CASSLFAGMGYEQYF.

This clonotype was counted at least ten times. V is TRBV9 and J is TRBJ2-3; D ambiguous. This CDR3 region has 16 residues. CDR1 and CDR2 from the germline V gene are SGDLS and YYNGEE. V gave up 0 bases and J gave up 0 bases, with 11 bases separating them. The CDR3 reads CASSVAPAFSTDTQYF. The CDR3 DNA reads TGTGCCAGCAGCGTAGCCCCAGCGTTTAGCACAGATACGCAGTATTTT.

The chain has TRBV27 and TRBJ1-5; the D gene is possibly TRBD1 (5 bases). Germline CDR1 is MNHEY and CDR2 is SMNVEV (reference sequence). The CDR3 sequence is 15 residues long. The germline V and J ends were trimmed by 3 bases and 3 bases, with 12 bases remaining between them. CDR3 protein: CASSLGQGINQPQHF. The CDR3 DNA reads TGTGCCAGCAGTTTGGGGCAGGGAATCAATCAGCCCCAGCATTTT.

This clonotype came up a few times. The rearrangement links TRBV5-5 to TRBJ2-3, with D possibly matching TRBD1 (5 bases). Trimming removed 10 bases at V and 0 bases at J, with 12 bases between. Germline V gene sequence: CDR1 SGHKS, CDR2 YYEKEE (reference sequence). This CDR3 contains 13 residues. The CDR3: CAGARASTDTQYF. CDR3 in DNA: TGTGCCGGGGCCAGGGCGAGCACAGATACGCAGTATTTT.

Many counts were recorded for this clonotype. The chain has TRBV5-4 and TRBJ2-5, with TRBD2 matching 9 bases. The germline V gene encodes CDR1 SGHNT and CDR2 YYREEE (reference sequence). The CDR3 length is 15 residues. Unmatched junction bases numbered 7, after V lost 3 bases and J lost 4 bases. DNA for the CDR3: TGTGCCAGCAGCTGGGACGCGGGGGGGGGAGAGACCCAGTACTTC. This encodes CASSWDAGGGETQYF.

This clonotype was observed at least ten times. J is TRBJ2-2 and V is TRBV4-1; 7 bases map to TRBD2. V lost 1 base to trimming and J lost 7 bases; unmatched junction nucleotides: 6. The CDR3 loop spans 15 amino acids. Germline-derived CDR1 and CDR2 are MGHRA and YSYEKL. The CDR3 region is CASSQASGVDGELFF. For the CDR3, the DNA is TGCGCCAGCAGCCAAGCAAGCGGGGTTGACGGGGAGCTGTTTTTT.

The chain joins TRBV6-2 or TRBV6-3 to TRBJ2-5; weak D call: TRBD2 (6 bases). This CDR3 comprises 14 residues. CDR1 and CDR2 from the germline V gene are MNHEY and SVGEGT. The V gene lost 6 bases and the J gene lost 7 bases, with 18 bases spanning the gap. The CDR3 region is CASSPGTSEGTQYF. In DNA form, the CDR3 reads TGTGCCAGCAGCCCCGGGACGTCGGAGGGGACCCAGTACTTC.

This clonotype has more than one count but fewer than ten. The V and J genes are TRBV5-1 and TRBJ1-4; 12 bases are a match to TRBD1. The CDR3 has 17 amino acids. In germline, CDR1 is SGHRS, CDR2 YFSETQ. V was clipped by 4 bases and J by 6 bases; unmatched bases: 10. Here the CDR3 DNA reads TGCGCCAGCAGCCCCGGGGACAGGGGGCCGTCGGATGAAAAACTGTTTTTT. It specifies CASSPGDRGPSDEKLFF.

This clonotype has just a few counts. This sequence joins TRBV24-1 and TRBJ2-3; D remains ambiguous. Trimming pared 0 bases from V and 2 bases from J, leaving 17 bases between. Germline V gene sequence: CDR1 KGHDR, CDR2 SFDVKD. The CDR3 spans 18 residues. The CDR3 coding sequence is TGTGCCACCAGTGATTTGCCTGGAAAACGCGAATACACAGATACGCAGTATTTT. The encoded protein is CATSDLPGKREYTDTQYF.

The sample holds many counts of this clonotype. The genes are TRBV19 and TRBJ2-1; unclear D gene. The germline V gene has CDR1 LNHDA and CDR2 SQIVND (reference sequence). This CDR3 has 13 amino acids. V gave up 4 bases and J gave up 9 bases, with 13 bases separating them. CDR3 DNA: TGTGCCAGTAGTACCGGAGTGGGCAGTGAGCAGTTCTTC. It yields the protein CASSTGVGSEQFF.

This clonotype has more than one count but fewer than ten. This chain links TRBV4-1 with TRBJ1-1; possibly TRBD1 for D (6 bases). This CDR3 comprises 16 residues. The germline CDR1 and CDR2 sequences are MGHRA and YSYEKL. Trimming left V 2 bases short and J 4 bases short, with 17 bases between. DNA of the CDR3: TGCGCCAGCAGCCAAACAGGGCCCTCGGGGGTCACTGAAGCTTTCTTT. Protein: CASSQTGPSGVTEAFF.

There are a few counts of this clonotype. This chain joins TRBV6-2 or TRBV6-3 and TRBJ2-7, with D perhaps given as TRBD1 or TRBD2 (5 bases each). CDR1 is MNHEY, CDR2 SVGEGT, per germline. The CDR3 runs 17 residues. V lost 2 bases to trimming and J lost 1 base, with 18 bases between them. CDR3 coding DNA: TGTGCCAGCAGTTACCCGTACTCTGCTGGGGGATCCTACGAGCAGTACTTC. Encoded protein: CASSYPYSAGGSYEQYF.

This clonotype was seen a handful of times. The chain links TRBV7-6 to TRBJ2-2, with D perhaps matching TRBD1 (5 bases). V lost 6 bases, J lost 0 bases, and 11 bases lay in between. This CDR3 contains 15 residues. Germline V gene data show CDR1 as SGHVS and CDR2 as FNYEAQ. The CDR3 protein is CASRGMTANTGELFF. The CDR3, as DNA: TGTGCCAGCAGGGGCATGACAGCGAACACCGGGGAGCTGTTTTTT.

The chain links TRBV5-1 to TRBJ1-4; no definite D call. CDR1 and CDR2 from the germline V gene are SGHRS and YFSETQ. This CDR3 contains 14 residues. Trimming left V 4 bases short and J 4 bases short, with 11 bases between. The CDR3 DNA reads TGCGCCAGCAGCCTGTCTGGTTATAATGAAAAACTGTTTTTT. Encoded protein: CASSLSGYNEKLFF.

The chain carries TRBV7-8 and TRBJ2-1, with TRBD2 matching 8 bases. Germline CDR1 and CDR2: SGHVS and FQNEAQ. The CDR3 is made up of 16 amino acids. Trimming cost V 4 bases and J 5 bases; bases outside gene matches: 10. The CDR3 DNA is TGTGCCAGCAGCTCACTGGGGCCGGGGGGGCACAATGAGCAGTTCTTC. It yields the protein CASSSLGPGGHNEQFF.

This clonotype was recorded a few times. This CDR3 reads CSAPRVGELFF. CDR3 sequence (DNA): TGCAGTGCCCCTAGGGTAGGGGAGCTGTTTTTT. This rearrangement joins TRBV20-1 to TRBJ2-2; D unresolved. CDR1 is DFQATT and CDR2 is SNEGSKA in the germline V gene (reference sequence). Deletions cut 6 bases from V and 8 bases from J, with 10 bases between. CDR3 size: 11 residues.

The rearrangement joins TRBV7-2 to TRBJ2-3; D is ambiguous. With 5 bases removed from V and 6 bases from J, the gap between germline ends came to 18 bases. CDR1 is SGHTA and CDR2 is FQGNSA in the germline V gene. The CDR3 extends over 15 amino acids. The CDR3 coding sequence is TGTGCCAGCAGCACCCGACTCCTGGCAGCCGATACGCAGTATTTT. Protein product: CASSTRLLAADTQYF.

The chain carries TRBV7-2 and TRBJ2-5; no firm D call. The V and J ends lost 7 bases and 5 bases respectively, with 14 bases between them. The CDR3 totals 13 residues. The germline V gene encodes CDR1 SGHTA and CDR2 FQGNSA. The CDR3: CASTASRLETQYF. The CDR3 DNA reads TGTGCCAGCACCGCCTCCAGGTTGGAGACCCAGTACTTC.

This chain connects TRBV20-1 to TRBJ2-7; D gene uncertain. CDR3 length equals 11 residues. Germline loops: CDR1 DFQATT, CDR2 SNEGSKA (reference sequence). Trimming removed 7 bases at V and 0 bases at J, with 7 bases between. The CDR3 here is CSGRASYEQYV. The DNA of the CDR3 is TGCAGTGGGCGTGCCTCCTACGAGCAGTACGTC.

The chain carries TRBV18 and TRBJ1-5; TRBD1 might be the D (5 bases). V was shortened by 6 bases and J by 0 bases, with 15 bases between the two germline ends. The CDR3 covers 16 residues. Per germline, CDR1 KGHSH and CDR2 LQKENI. The CDR3 bases are TGTGCCAGCTCCGACCACCCGGACACTAGCAATCAGCCCCAGCATTTT. Its translation is CASSDHPDTSNQPQHF. Filled out from reference TRBV18 and TRBJ1-5, the complete variable domain reads NAGVMQNPRHLVRRRGQEARLRCSPMKGHSHVYWYRQLPEEGLKFMVYLQKENIIDESGMPKERFSAEFPKEGPSILRIQQVVRGDSAAYFCASSDHPDTSNQPQHFGDGTRLSIL.

The V call is TRBV4-2, the J call TRBJ2-2; 13 bases line up with TRBD2. The CDR3 extends over 17 amino acids. The ends lost 4 bases at V and 0 bases at J; junction bases unmatched: 2. Germline V CDR1 and CDR2: LGHNA, YNFKEQ. The DNA of the CDR3 is TGTGCCAGCAGCCGAGGACTAGCGGGAGCGAACACCGGGGAGCTGTTTTTT. The encoded protein is CASSRGLAGANTGELFF.

The genes are TRBV4-3 and TRBJ2-1; 9 positions agree with TRBD2. Trimming took 6 bases from V and 3 from J; bases not matched to a gene: 9. Per germline, CDR1 LGHNA and CDR2 YSLEER. This CDR3 contains 16 residues. The CDR3 DNA is TGCGCCAGCAGTCGGGCGGGGGGGCTGGGCTACAATGAGCAGTTCTTC. It is translated as CASSRAGGLGYNEQFF.

This clonotype was counted only a few times. J is TRBJ2-5 and V is TRBV20-1, with 14 bases matching TRBD2. From germline, CDR1 is DFQATT and CDR2 SNEGSKA (reference sequence). The CDR3 extends over 21 amino acids. Losses at the gene ends were 6 bases for V and 3 bases for J; bases not matched to a gene: 24. CDR3 loop: CSALPIAQTSGGAGLEETQYF. The DNA of the CDR3 is TGCAGTGCCCTTCCCATCGCTCAGACTAGCGGGGGGGCCGGGTTGGAAGAGACCCAGTACTTC.

This clonotype turned up a few times. This chain joins TRBV27 and TRBJ1-2, with 7 bases lining up with TRBD1. The CDR3 covers 15 residues. Trimming took 0 bases from V and 8 from J; bases not matched to a gene: 9. Germline assignment: CDR1 MNHEY and CDR2 SMNVEV (reference sequence). The chain's CDR3 is CASSLSLGQMGGYTF. CDR3 nucleotide sequence: TGTGCCAGCAGTTTATCGCTGGGACAGATGGGCGGCTACACCTTC.

The V call is TRBV7-2, the J call TRBJ1-6, with D unresolved. Germline CDR1 reads SGHTA; CDR2 reads FQGNSA. V lost 5 bases, J lost 10 bases, and 12 bases lay in between. The CDR3 covers 13 residues. DNA for the CDR3: TGTGCCAGCAGCCCCACGTGGAGGTCACCCCTCCACTTT. Protein: CASSPTWRSPLHF.